The sequence of this TCR beta chain was determined in a study of Graves' ophthalmopathy and Graves' hyperthyroidism. The V and J ends lost 8 bases and 3 bases respectively, with 10 bases between them. Germline loops: CDR1 MNHEY, CDR2 SMNVEV (reference sequence). The CDR3 contains 12 residues. The authors amplified TCR beta CDR3 regions from RNA transcripts. Following a first-round RT-PCR that used HTBI primers, a second-round multiplex PCR was carried out. TCRdb called the multiplex PCR reads again in MiXCR, with one record for every CDR3 protein. The sample contains 210,000 or so distinct CDR3 sequences, 25% to 35% of which appear only once.

The clonotype was recovered from a man aged 45 to 65 with Graves' ophthalmopathy. The rearrangement joins TRBV27 to TRBJ1-2; D call uncertain. Material: peripheral blood. The CDR3 region is CASYDGYYGYTF. CDR3 coding DNA: TGTGCCAGCTACGACGGATACTATGGCTACACCTTC.